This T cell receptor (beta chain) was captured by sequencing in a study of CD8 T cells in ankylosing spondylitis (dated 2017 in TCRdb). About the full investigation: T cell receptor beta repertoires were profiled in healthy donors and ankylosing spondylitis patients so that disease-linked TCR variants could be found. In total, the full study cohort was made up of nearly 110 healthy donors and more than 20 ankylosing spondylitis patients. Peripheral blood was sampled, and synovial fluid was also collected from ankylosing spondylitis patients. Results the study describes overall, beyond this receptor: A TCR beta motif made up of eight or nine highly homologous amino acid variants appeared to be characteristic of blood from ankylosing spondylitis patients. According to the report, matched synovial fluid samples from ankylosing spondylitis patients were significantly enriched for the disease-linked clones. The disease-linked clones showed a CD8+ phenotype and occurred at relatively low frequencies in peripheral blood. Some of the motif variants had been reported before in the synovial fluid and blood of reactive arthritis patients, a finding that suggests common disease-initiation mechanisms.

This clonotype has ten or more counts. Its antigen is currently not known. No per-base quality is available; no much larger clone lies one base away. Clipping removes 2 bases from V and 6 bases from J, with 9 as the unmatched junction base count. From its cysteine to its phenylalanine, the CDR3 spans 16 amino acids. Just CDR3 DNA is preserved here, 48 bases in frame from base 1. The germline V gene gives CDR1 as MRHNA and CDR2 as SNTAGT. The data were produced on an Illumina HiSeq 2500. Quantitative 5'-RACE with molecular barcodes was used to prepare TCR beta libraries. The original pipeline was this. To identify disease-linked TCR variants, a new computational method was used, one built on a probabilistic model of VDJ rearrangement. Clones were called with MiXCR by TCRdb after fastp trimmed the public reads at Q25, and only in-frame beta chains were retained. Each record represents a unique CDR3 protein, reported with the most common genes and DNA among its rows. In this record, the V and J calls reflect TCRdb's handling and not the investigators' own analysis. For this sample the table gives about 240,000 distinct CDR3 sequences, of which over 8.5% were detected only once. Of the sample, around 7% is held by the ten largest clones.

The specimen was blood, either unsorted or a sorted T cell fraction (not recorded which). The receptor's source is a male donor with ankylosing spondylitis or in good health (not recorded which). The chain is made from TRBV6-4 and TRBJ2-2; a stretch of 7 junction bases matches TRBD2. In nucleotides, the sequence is TGTGCCAGCAGTGACGCCCCCCGGGAGGAGGCCGGGGAGCTGTTTTTT. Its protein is CASSDAPREEAGELFF.